This TCR beta chain is drawn from a study of identifying expanded T cells in peripheral blood. Germline V gives CDR1 MDHEN, CDR2 SYDVKM. The V gene lost 7 bases and the J gene lost 7 bases, with 20 bases spanning the gap. This CDR3 spans 16 amino acids. Produced via immunoSEQ multiplex PCR; TCRdb's table is partial and in-frame only. The sample records 83,000 or so clones, approximately 91% being singletons. The source of this sequence is a person aged 18-69 years in good health. Sequencing used blood. This chain links TRBV28 with TRBJ1-6, with a possible D match to TRBD1 (5 bases). The CDR3: CASIGTTYGGNSPLHF. The DNA of the CDR3 is TGTGCCAGCATCGGCACGACCTACGGGGGGAATTCACCCCTCCACTTT.